Listed below are T cell receptor beta chains from one sample, sequenced in a study of T-cell reconstitution after alpha-beta-depleted transplantation in children. TCRdb used MiXCR to reprocess the PCR reads, holding one entry per CDR3 protein. The data contain 800,000 to 1,000,000 distinct CDR3 sequences, roughly 29% of them singletons. The starting material was PBMCs, mostly from graft donor cells, obtained 360 days after TCRalphabeta/CD19-depleted stem cell transplant. All receptors come from a boy under two years old who had a stem cell transplant for SCID, so the T cells may come from the graft donor. CDR3s include the opening cysteine and the closing phenylalanine or tryptophan. Each record gives: V gene, J gene, clone size, D gene, CDR3 DNA, CDR3 protein. The D gene is left open where the match is weak. Expanded clones are given a class, and other clones once, few, many or no size at all.

TRBV6-4	TRBJ1-3	few	NA	TGTGCCAGCAGACCACACGGGAGCTCTGGAAACACCATATATTTT	CASRPHGSSGNTIYF
TRBV6-7	TRBJ1-4	NA	NA	TGTGCCAGCAGTTACCGTCGGGTTGGGATCAGAAATGAAAAACTGTTTTTT	CASSYRRVGIRNEKLFF
TRBV4-1	TRBJ1-4	few	NA	TGCGCCAGCAGCCCGACGGAGACTAATGAAAAACTGTTTTTT	CASSPTETNEKLFF
TRBV14	TRBJ2-7	NA	NA	TGTGCCAGCAGCCAAGAAAGGGGCGTGAGCTCCTACGAGCAGTACTTC	CASSQERGVSSYEQYF
TRBV12-5	TRBJ2-2	NA	NA	TGTGCTAGTGCCCTGCAGGGGATCACCGGGGAGCTGTTTTTT	CASALQGITGELFF
TRBV29-1	TRBJ2-2	NA	NA	TGCAGCGTTGGGGAGCTCACCGGGGAGCTGTTTTTT	CSVGELTGELFF
TRBV3-1	TRBJ2-5	many	TRBD1	TGTGCCAGCAGCCCGCATTGGGCAGGGGGCCAAGAGACCCAGTACTTC	CASSPHWAGGQETQYF
TRBV9	TRBJ2-2	NA	NA	TGTGCCAGCAGCGTAGGAGTAGGGGTGAATACCGGGGAGCTGTTTTTT	CASSVGVGVNTGELFF
TRBV20-1	TRBJ2-3	few	NA	TGCAGTGCTAAAAGAGGCAGACCTAGCACAGATACGCAGTATTTT	CSAKRGRPSTDTQYF
TRBV18	TRBJ2-7	NA	TRBD2	TGTGCCAGCTCACCAGGGACGGGGGGAGTAGACGAGCAGTACTTC	CASSPGTGGVDEQYF
TRBV12-3/TRBV12-4	TRBJ2-1	few	TRBD2	TGTGCCAGCAGTCCCCACTATTTAAGCGGGGGCTCCTACAATGAGCAGTTCTTC	CASSPHYLSGGSYNEQFF
TRBV10-3	TRBJ2-7	NA	NA	TGTGCCATCAGACCGGACAAGAGCTCCTACGAGCAGTACTTC	CAIRPDKSSYEQYF
TRBV20-1	TRBJ2-1	few	TRBD2	TGCAGTGCTAGAGATCAGAGCGGGGGGTCCTACAATGAGCAGTTCTTC	CSARDQSGGSYNEQFF
TRBV27	TRBJ2-7	NA	TRBD1	TGTGCCACATTTGCGCTAGTGAAGGGGGCCCCCTACGAGCAGTACTTC	CATFALVKGAPYEQYF
TRBV20-1	TRBJ2-1	NA	TRBD2	TGCAGTGCTATCAGCGGGGTAGTTTCGCAGTTCTTC	CSAISGVVSQFF
TRBV29-1	TRBJ1-5	few	NA	TGCAGCGTAGCAGACAACAATCAGCCCCAGCATTTT	CSVADNNQPQHF
TRBV28	TRBJ2-3	few	NA	TGTGCCAGCAGTTTAGGCGGGGTCGCGGGCACAGATACGCAGTATTTT	CASSLGGVAGTDTQYF
TRBV4-2	TRBJ2-7	NA	NA	TGTGCCAGCAGCCAAGCCCGGGACTGGCAAGGCGAGCAGTACTTC	CASSQARDWQGEQYF
TRBV28	TRBJ2-5	NA	TRBD1	TGTGCCAGCAGTTTTTCGGACAGGGAGGCGACCCAGTACTTC	CASSFSDREATQYF
TRBV10-3	TRBJ2-5	few	NA	TGTGCCATCAGTGAGTCGGGGCCAGGGAATACCCAGTACTTC	CAISESGPGNTQYF
TRBV6-5	TRBJ2-7	few	TRBD2	TGTGCCAGCAGTTACTCGGCGGGGGGGAGAGGTTACGAGCAGTACTTC	CASSYSAGGRGYEQYF
TRBV12-3/TRBV12-4	TRBJ2-5	NA	NA	TGTGCCAGCAGTTTGGGGGGTACGGGGACCCAGTACTTC	CASSLGGTGTQYF
TRBV9	TRBJ1-4	NA	NA	TGTGCCGCGGGGGAGGTTGGCCGGACGAATGAAAAACTGTTTTTT	CAAGEVGRTNEKLFF
TRBV5-1	TRBJ2-7	NA	NA	TGCGCCAGCAGCTTGGATAGGACTCAGACCTACGAGCAGTACTTC	CASSLDRTQTYEQYF
TRBV18	TRBJ2-7	NA	NA	TGTGCCAGCTCACCGCTTGGGGCACCCTCCTACGAGCAGTACTTC	CASSPLGAPSYEQYF
TRBV6-5	TRBJ2-1	few	NA	TGTGCCAGCAGTACATACCGGGACTACAATGAGCAGTTCTTC	CASSTYRDYNEQFF
TRBV5-1	TRBJ2-1	NA	NA	TGCGCCAGCAGCTTGGGGTCTCCAACAATTGAGCAGTTCTTC	CASSLGSPTIEQFF
TRBV6-2/TRBV6-3	TRBJ2-7	NA	TRBD1	TGTGCCAGCCATCGCCGGGACAGGGCGCCCTTTCTACCCTACGAGCAGTACTTC	CASHRRDRAPFLPYEQYF
TRBV12-3/TRBV12-4	TRBJ1-6	NA	NA	TGTGCCAGCAGTTCAGTGAGGGGAGTAAGTAATTCACCCCTCCACTTT	CASSSVRGVSNSPLHF
TRBV15	TRBJ2-6	few	NA	TGTGCCACCAGCAGAGATCTCTCTGGGGCCAACGTCCTGACTTTC	CATSRDLSGANVLTF
TRBV27	TRBJ2-7	few	NA	TGTGCCAGCAGTCCCCAGAGATTAGGCTACGAGCAGTACTTC	CASSPQRLGYEQYF
TRBV2	TRBJ2-3	NA	NA	TGTGCCAGCAGGCGGGCGTTGAGGACAGATACGCAGTATTTT	CASRRALRTDTQYF
TRBV20-1	TRBJ2-1	NA	TRBD2	TGCAGTGCCCAATGGGGGGGGAGGAATGAGCAGTTCTTC	CSAQWGGRNEQFF
TRBV12-3/TRBV12-4	TRBJ2-5	few	NA	TGTGCCAGCAGTTTACTCGCCAGGCACGAGACCCAGTACTTC	CASSLLARHETQYF
TRBV3-1	TRBJ2-5	NA	NA	TGTGCCAGCAGCTCCCGGTCGGAGCTCGACGAGACCCAGTACTTC	CASSSRSELDETQYF
TRBV5-1	TRBJ1-4	NA	NA	TGCGCCAGCAGCCACGGGACCCCTGCAACTAATGAAAAACTGTTTTTT	CASSHGTPATNEKLFF
TRBV7-2	TRBJ2-7	NA	NA	TGTGCCAGCAGCTTAGGGGGCACATCATTAGAGCAGTACTTC	CASSLGGTSLEQYF
TRBV6-2/TRBV6-3	TRBJ2-7	many	NA	TGCGCCAGCAGCCGGGGGACATCCTACGAGCAGTACTTC	CASSRGTSYEQYF
TRBV12-3/TRBV12-4	TRBJ2-7	NA	TRBD1	TGTGCCAGCACCCCCTCCTCGGGACAGGGTAACGAGCAGTACTTC	CASTPSSGQGNEQYF
TRBV5-1	TRBJ2-1	few	NA	TGCGCCAGCAGCTTGGTTCCAGGGGACTACAATGAGCAGTTCTTC	CASSLVPGDYNEQFF
TRBV12-3/TRBV12-4	TRBJ2-2	NA	NA	TGTGCCAGCAGTCCCCCGATCTTCACCGGGGAGCTGTTTTTT	CASSPPIFTGELFF
TRBV7-9	TRBJ1-6	NA	NA	TGTGCCAGCAGCCGCCTCTTGGGTGGCCTCCACTTT	CASSRLLGGLHF
TRBV9	TRBJ2-3	few	TRBD2	TGTGCCAGCAGCGTAAGCGGGGGGCCGGCCGATGGCGCAGATACGCAGTATTTT	CASSVSGGPADGADTQYF
TRBV20-1	TRBJ2-3	NA	TRBD1	TGCAGTGCTCTCCGGGACAGGCGCACAGATACGCAGTATTTT	CSALRDRRTDTQYF
TRBV5-1	TRBJ2-3	NA	NA	TGCGCCAGCAGCTCCCCCAGATTCACAGATACGCAGTATTTT	CASSSPRFTDTQYF
TRBV6-2/TRBV6-3	TRBJ2-7	few	TRBD1	TGTGCCAGCAGCACCCAAGGCAGGGGGCACAACGAGCAGTACTTC	CASSTQGRGHNEQYF
TRBV20-1	TRBJ2-5	NA	TRBD2	TGCAGTGCTAGACCCCCCGGGACTAGAATGGAGACCCAGTACTTC	CSARPPGTRMETQYF
TRBV5-6	TRBJ1-1	few	NA	TGTGCCAGCAGCTTTATACATTCTGAAGCTTTCTTT	CASSFIHSEAFF
TRBV6-5	TRBJ1-5	NA	NA	TGTGCCAGCAGCTATCCGGCAGGCAATCAGCCCCAGCATTTT	CASSYPAGNQPQHF
TRBV5-1	TRBJ2-5	NA	NA	TGCGCCAGCAGCTTGATCGGGGTAGAGACCCAGTACTTC	CASSLIGVETQYF
TRBV27	TRBJ2-1	NA	NA	TGTGCCAGCAGTGCCCCGACCAGGGGGGGGATCTACAATGAGCAGTTCTTC	CASSAPTRGGIYNEQFF